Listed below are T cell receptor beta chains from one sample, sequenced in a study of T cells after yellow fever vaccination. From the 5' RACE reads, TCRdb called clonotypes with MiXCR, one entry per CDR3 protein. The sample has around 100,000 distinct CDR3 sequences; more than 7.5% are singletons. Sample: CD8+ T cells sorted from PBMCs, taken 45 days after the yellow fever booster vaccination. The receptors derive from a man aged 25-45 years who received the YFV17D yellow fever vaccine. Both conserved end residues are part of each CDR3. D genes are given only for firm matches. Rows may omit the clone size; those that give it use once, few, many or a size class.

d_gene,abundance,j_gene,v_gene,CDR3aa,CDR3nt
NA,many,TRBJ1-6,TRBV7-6,CASSLAPGDNSPLHF,TGTGCCAGCAGCTTAGCGCCAGGAGACAATTCACCCCTCCACTTT
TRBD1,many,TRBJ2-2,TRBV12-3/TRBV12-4,CASSPGQTSTGELFF,TGTGCCAGCAGTCCGGGACAGACTTCCACCGGGGAGCTGTTTTTT
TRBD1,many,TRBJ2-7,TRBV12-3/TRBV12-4,CASSLGQGRSYEQYF,TGTGCCAGCAGTTTGGGACAGGGGAGAAGCTACGAGCAGTACTTC
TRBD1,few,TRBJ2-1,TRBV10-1,CASSESTGTGGFWSYNEQFF,TGCGCCAGCAGTGAGTCCACCGGGACAGGGGGTTTTTGGTCCTACAATGAGCAGTTCTTC
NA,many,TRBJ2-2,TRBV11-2,CATTLMGAGELFF,TGTGCCACTACGCTTATGGGGGCCGGGGAGCTGTTTTTT
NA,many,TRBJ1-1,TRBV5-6,CASSLDIEAFF,TGTGCCAGCAGCTTGGACATAGAAGCTTTCTTT
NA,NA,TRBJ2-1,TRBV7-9,CASTPLAGGSYNEQFF,TGTGCCAGCACCCCCCTGGCTGGGGGGTCCTACAATGAGCAGTTCTTC
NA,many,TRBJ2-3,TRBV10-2,CASSESNRRSDTQYF,TGCGCCAGCAGTGAGTCGAATAGGAGGTCAGATACGCAGTATTTT
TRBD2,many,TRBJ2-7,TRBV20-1,CSASGTSDSPSYEQYF,TGCAGTGCTAGCGGGACTAGCGATTCCCCTTCCTACGAGCAGTACTTC
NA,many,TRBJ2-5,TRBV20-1,CSAEDFDSKETQYF,TGCAGTGCCGAAGATTTCGACAGTAAAGAGACCCAGTACTTC
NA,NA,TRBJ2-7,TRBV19,CASSSRVGANEQYF,TGTGCCAGTAGCTCTCGAGTGGGAGCAAACGAGCAGTACTTC
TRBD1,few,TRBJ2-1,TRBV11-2,CASSSQPTGGYNEQFF,TGTGCCAGCAGCTCGCAACCGACAGGGGGATACAATGAGCAGTTCTTC
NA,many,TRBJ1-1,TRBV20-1,CSAYLREPPTEAFF,TGCAGTGCTTACCTCAGGGAGCCCCCCACTGAAGCTTTCTTT
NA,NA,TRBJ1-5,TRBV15,CATSSGEEPQHF,TGTGCCACCAGCAGTGGGGAAGAGCCCCAGCATTTT
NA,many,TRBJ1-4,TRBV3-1,CASSQARAPTNEKLFF,TGTGCCAGCAGCCAAGCCAGGGCCCCAACTAATGAAAAACTGTTTTTT
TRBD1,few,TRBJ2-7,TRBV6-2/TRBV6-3,CASSYEFGQGVYEQYF,TGTGCCAGCAGTTACGAGTTTGGACAGGGAGTCTACGAGCAGTACTTC
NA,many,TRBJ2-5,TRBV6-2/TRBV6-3,CASSYSSIQETQYF,TGTGCCAGCAGTTACTCTTCGATCCAAGAGACCCAGTACTTC
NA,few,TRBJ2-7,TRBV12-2,CASRLAPSGSYEQYF,TGTGCAAGTCGCTTAGCGCCTAGCGGGAGTTACGAGCAGTACTTC
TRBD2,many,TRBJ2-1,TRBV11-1,CASRGTSAPRNVLDEQFF,TGTGCCAGTAGAGGGACTAGCGCCCCCCGGAATGTTTTGGATGAGCAGTTCTTC
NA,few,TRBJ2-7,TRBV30,CACGAEQYF,TGTGCCTGCGGGGCCGAGCAGTACTTC
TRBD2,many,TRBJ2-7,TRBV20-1,CSAKTSGKGYEQYF,TGCAGTGCTAAAACTAGCGGGAAGGGCTACGAGCAGTACTTC
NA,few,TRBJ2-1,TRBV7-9,CASSLRTGPSRNTQFF,TGTGCCAGCAGCTTACGAACAGGGCCATCAAGAAATACGCAGTTCTTC